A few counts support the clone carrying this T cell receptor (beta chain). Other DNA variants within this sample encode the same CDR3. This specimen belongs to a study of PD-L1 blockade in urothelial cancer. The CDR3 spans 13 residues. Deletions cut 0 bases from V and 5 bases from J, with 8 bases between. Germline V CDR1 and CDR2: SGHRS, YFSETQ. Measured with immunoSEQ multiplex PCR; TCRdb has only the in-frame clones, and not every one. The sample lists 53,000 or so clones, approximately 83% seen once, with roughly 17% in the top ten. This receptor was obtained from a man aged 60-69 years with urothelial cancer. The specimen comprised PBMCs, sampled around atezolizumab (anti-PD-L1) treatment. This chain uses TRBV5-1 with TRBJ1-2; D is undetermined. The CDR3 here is CASSLDGDYGYTF. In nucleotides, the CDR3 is TGCGCCAGCAGCTTGGACGGGGATTATGGCTACACCTTC.